The present TCR beta chain was sequenced within a study of CD8+CD57+ T cells in acquired aplastic anemia. Study context: Mean DNA quantity obtained from sorted CD4+ and CD8+ cells was 2.5 to 4 ug.

Comments on this clonotype: Its antigen is undetermined.

The study profiled TCR beta VDJ and CDR3 using genomic DNA as template. One entry per CDR3 protein results from TCRdb running MiXCR on the reads. This sample has just over 400,000 distinct CDR3 sequences, with around 68% found just once. Study conclusions and caveats: Any difference that existed in CD8+ Simpson's diversity between patients and controls was not significant.

Trimming cost V 7 bases and J 10 bases, with 20 bases left between them. This CDR3 contains 14 residues. Germline CDR1 LNHDA, CDR2 SQIVND (reference sequence). The chain employs TRBV19 and TRBJ2-1, with D possibly matching TRBD2 (5 bases). Sequenced sample: sorted CD4+, CD8+, or CD8+CD57+ T cells (not recorded which) from PBMCs. The source of this sequence is a human donor in good health, serving as a control. DNA for the CDR3: TGTGCCAGTACCCCTGGGGATACGGGGTGGGAGCAGTTCTTC. Translating it yields CASTPGDTGWEQFF.